The rows below give T cell receptor beta chains drawn from one sample of a study of Graves' ophthalmopathy and Graves' hyperthyroidism. TCRdb processed the multiplex PCR reads anew with MiXCR; each CDR3 protein has one entry. The profile shows approximately 640,000 distinct CDR3 sequences, over 40% of them singletons. The sequenced sample was peripheral blood. The receptors derive from an adult man with Graves' ophthalmopathy. The CDR3 runs from the conserved cysteine through the conserved F or W. The order of the fields is CDR3 length, V gene, J gene, CDR3 protein.

11	TRBV7-8	TRBJ1-1	CASSFGLEAFF
13	TRBV19	TRBJ2-2	CASGWMNTGELFF
15	TRBV19	TRBJ2-7	CASSDTSGTFYEQYF
13	TRBV3-1	TRBJ1-3	CATSGAGRNTIYF
13	TRBV5-6	TRBJ2-5	CASSLDNRQTQYF
15	TRBV4-3	TRBJ1-2	CASSQDRARPYGYTF
14	TRBV7-9	TRBJ2-5	CASSLLLGGETQYF
15	TRBV20-1	TRBJ1-1	CSASPGQPMNTEAFF
13	TRBV5-5	TRBJ1-4	CASSLLDREKLFF
16	TRBV5-4	TRBJ1-3	CASSQEARSSGNTIYF
15	TRBV12-3/TRBV12-4	TRBJ2-7	CASSLGRAKTYEQHF